This TCR beta chain derives from a study of glioma-infiltrating T cells after dendritic cell vaccination. TCRdb's table, derived via immunoSEQ multiplex PCR, lists solely in-frame clones and lacks some. The table shows approximately 82,000 clones, with 70% to 90% occurring only once. Germline V gene sequence: CDR1 SGDLS, CDR2 YYNGEE. Trimming left V 3 bases short and J 5 bases short, with 8 bases between. CDR3 length: 12 residues. This TCR was recovered from a human donor with glioblastoma. Sequenced material: blood, taken before dendritic cell vaccination. The rearrangement links TRBV9 to TRBJ1-2; a possible D gene is TRBD1 (6 bases). The CDR3 reads CASSETGYGYTF. CDR3 in DNA: TGTGCCAGCAGCGAAACAGGGTATGGCTACACCTTC.